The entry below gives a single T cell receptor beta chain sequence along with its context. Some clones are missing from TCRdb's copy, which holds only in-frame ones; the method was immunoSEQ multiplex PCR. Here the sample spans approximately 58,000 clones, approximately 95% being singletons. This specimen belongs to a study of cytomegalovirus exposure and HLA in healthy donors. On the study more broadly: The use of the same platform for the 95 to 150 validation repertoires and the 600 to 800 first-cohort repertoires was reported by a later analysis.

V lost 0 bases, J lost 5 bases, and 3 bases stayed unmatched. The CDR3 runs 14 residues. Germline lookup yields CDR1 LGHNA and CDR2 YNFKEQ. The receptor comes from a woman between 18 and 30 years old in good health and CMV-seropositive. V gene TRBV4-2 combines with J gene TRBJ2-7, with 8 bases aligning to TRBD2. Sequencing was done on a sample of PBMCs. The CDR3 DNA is TGTGCCAGCAGCCAAGACCAGCGGGGGAACGAGCAGTACTTC. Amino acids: CASSQDQRGNEQYF.